This is a list of T cell receptor beta chains from one sample in a study of OX40 agonist ivuxolimab in advanced cancers. Produced via immunoSEQ multiplex PCR; TCRdb's table is partial and in-frame only. The sample shows some 70,000 clones, roughly 80% of them seen only once. This sample comprised CD4+ or CD8+ T cells sorted from blood, obtained in a trial of the OX40 agonist ivuxolimab. These receptors came from an adult with an advanced solid tumor such as melanoma, head and neck, liver or kidney cancer. The CDR3 runs from the conserved cysteine through the conserved F or W. D genes are given only for firm matches. Expanded clones are given a class, and other clones once, few, many or no size at all.

D gene	V gene	clone size	J gene	CDR3 DNA	CDR3 protein
.	TRBV28	.	TRBJ1-2	TGTGCCAGCAGTTCCACGGACAGATACTATGGCTACACCTTC	CASSSTDRYYGYTF
.	TRBV7-2	.	TRBJ1-1	TGTGCCAGCAGCATCAACAGGGACACTGAAGCTTTCTTT	CASSINRDTEAFF
.	TRBV4-2	.	TRBJ2-2	TGTGCCAGCAGCCAAGTAGGGAGCTCCACCGGGGAGCTGTTTTTT	CASSQVGSSTGELFF
.	TRBV6-1	.	TRBJ2-3	TGTGCCAGCAGTGCAGTAGATACGCAGTATTTT	CASSAVDTQYF
.	TRBV5-1	.	TRBJ2-7	TGCGCCAGCAGCTTGGCCGCAGGGGCCTCCTACGAGCAGTACTTC	CASSLAAGASYEQYF
TRBD2	TRBV14	.	TRBJ2-1	TGTGCCAGCAGCACGGGTCTGGGACTAAAGCAGTTCTTC	CASSTGLGLKQFF
.	TRBV9	.	TRBJ2-7	TGTGCCAGCAGCGTAGAGGGACCCTACGAGCAGTACTTC	CASSVEGPYEQYF
.	TRBV7-6	.	TRBJ2-2	TGTGCCAGCAGCGGAGGCCGCTTAAACACCGGGGAGCTGTTTTTT	CASSGGRLNTGELFF
.	TRBV9	.	TRBJ1-3	TGTGCCAGCAGCGTAGGTCCCGGAGCTGGAAACACCATATATTTT	CASSVGPGAGNTIYF
TRBD2	TRBV7-3	.	TRBJ2-2	TGTGCCAGCAGCTTTAGCGGGAGATGGACCGGGGAGCTGTTTTTT	CASSFSGRWTGELFF
TRBD1	TRBV28	.	TRBJ2-2	TGTGCCAGCAGGTCCGGGACAGCCACCGGGGAGCTGTTTTTT	CASRSGTATGELFF
.	TRBV7-2	few	TRBJ2-7	TGTGCCAGCAGCTACACGCGTCGGGGACAATACGAGCAGTACTTC	CASSYTRRGQYEQYF
.	TRBV11-1	.	TRBJ2-7	TGTGCCAGCAGGCGGCGAGGGGTATGGGACGAGCAGTACTTC	CASRRRGVWDEQYF
TRBD1	TRBV14	.	TRBJ2-7	TGTGCCAGCAGCCGACAGGGGGCCTACGAGCAGTACTTC	CASSRQGAYEQYF
TRBD1	TRBV11-1	.	TRBJ2-7	TGTGCCAGCAGCTTAGGGGACAGGAGCTCCTACGAGCAGTACTTC	CASSLGDRSSYEQYF
.	TRBV5-1	.	TRBJ1-1	TGCGCCAGCAGCCTCGGGCGGGAGAACACTGAAGCTTTCTTT	CASSLGRENTEAFF
.	TRBV28	.	TRBJ2-5	TGTGCCAGCAGGAACCTACAGGGGGGGGAGACCCAGTACTTC	CASRNLQGGETQYF
.	TRBV27	.	TRBJ2-7	TGTGCCAGCAGAGTTCTGAGTTCCCCCCACGAGCAGTACTTC	CASRVLSSPHEQYF
TRBD2	TRBV27	few	TRBJ2-7	TGTGCCAGCAGTTCCCGACCGGGACTAGCGGGACACTGGAGCTCCTACGAGCAGTACTTC	CASSSRPGLAGHWSSYEQYF
.	TRBV4-3	.	TRBJ2-4	TGCGCCAGCAGCCAAGTGGTGGCCGGGACAAAAAACATTCAGTACTTC	CASSQVVAGTKNIQYF
TRBD2	TRBV30	once	TRBJ2-1	TGTGCCTGGAGATTCGGGACTAGCGGGAGTGCCTACAATGAGCAGTTCTTC	CAWRFGTSGSAYNEQFF
.	TRBV5-4	.	TRBJ2-5	TGTGCCAGCAGCCCCCCTCAAGAGACCCAGTACTTC	CASSPPQETQYF
TRBD1	TRBV29-1	.	TRBJ1-2	TGCAGCGCCAGGCCGGGACAGGGGAACTATGGCTACACCTTC	CSARPGQGNYGYTF
.	TRBV5-1	.	TRBJ1-2	TGCGCCAGCAGCTTGTCGCCGGGGGTTAGCTATGGCTACACCTTC	CASSLSPGVSYGYTF
TRBD1	TRBV25-1	.	TRBJ2-5	TGTGCCAGCAGTGCCTGGACAGGGGGCGAGACCCAGTACTTC	CASSAWTGGETQYF
.	TRBV5-1	.	TRBJ2-1	TGCGCCAGCAGCTTGGCGGGGGCAAGGAACAATGAGCAGTTCTTC	CASSLAGARNNEQFF
.	TRBV2	.	TRBJ1-2	TGTGCCAGCAGTTACCGGGACCGTCGCTCTATGGGCTACACCTTC	CASSYRDRRSMGYTF
TRBD2	TRBV7-3	.	TRBJ2-1	TGTGCCAGCAGCTTCGTACGGACTAGCGATGAGCAGTTCTTC	CASSFVRTSDEQFF
.	TRBV7-2	.	TRBJ2-3	TGTGCCAGCAGCGGTCCCTATCGCACAGATACGCAGTATTTT	CASSGPYRTDTQYF
TRBD2	TRBV7-8	.	TRBJ2-1	TGTGCCAGCAGCTATTCATCGGGGAGGGAGTTCTTC	CASSYSSGREFF
.	TRBV7-9	.	TRBJ2-3	TGTGCCAGCAGCTTAATTTCGGGCACAGATACGCAGTATTTT	CASSLISGTDTQYF
.	TRBV19	few	TRBJ2-3	TGTGCCAGTAGTACCCGGCCAGATACGCAGTATTTT	CASSTRPDTQYF
.	TRBV5-1	.	TRBJ1-1	TGCGCCAGCAGCAGGGACGGGAACACTGAAGCTTTCTTT	CASSRDGNTEAFF
TRBD1	TRBV19	.	TRBJ2-7	TGTGCCAGTAGCCGGGGGACAGGGAATGGCGAGCAGTACTTC	CASSRGTGNGEQYF
.	TRBV5-1	.	TRBJ2-7	TGCGCCAGCAGCTTATCGGGAAATACCTACGAGCAGTACTTC	CASSLSGNTYEQYF
TRBD1	TRBV27	.	TRBJ2-5	TGTGCCAGCAGCACCCGACAGGGGCCAGGAGAGACCCAGTACTTC	CASSTRQGPGETQYF
.	TRBV5-1	.	TRBJ1-3	TGCGCCAGCAGCTTGCGTCAGGGGTCTGGAAACACCATATATTTT	CASSLRQGSGNTIYF
TRBD1	TRBV11-1	.	TRBJ2-1	TGTGCCAGCAGCTTAGCCCTACAGGGGGCGCGGAATGAGCAGTTCTTC	CASSLALQGARNEQFF
.	TRBV7-8	.	TRBJ1-2	TGTGCCAGCAGCTCCCTCTCCATAGGACAGAACTATGGCTACACCTTC	CASSSLSIGQNYGYTF
TRBD1	TRBV5-6	once	TRBJ2-3	TGTGCCAGCAGTACGGACAGGGGTCCACGGGCAGATACGCAGTATTTT	CASSTDRGPRADTQYF
TRBD1	TRBV27	.	TRBJ2-7	TGTGCCAGCAGTTTATCCCCGGACAGGGGCAGCGGGATTACCTACGAGCAGTACTTC	CASSLSPDRGSGITYEQYF
.	TRBV5-1	.	TRBJ2-1	TGCGCCAGCAGCGCGGAAGGTCTCATTAAAGCTGAGCAGTTCTTC	CASSAEGLIKAEQFF
TRBD1	TRBV6-5	few	TRBJ1-5	TGTGCCAGCAGCCCGGGACAGACTAGCAATCAGCCCCAGCATTTT	CASSPGQTSNQPQHF
.	TRBV2	.	TRBJ2-1	TGTGCCAGCAGCGGGGGTGATGAGCAGTTCTTC	CASSGGDEQFF
TRBD1	TRBV5-4	.	TRBJ2-7	TGTGCCAGCAGCTTCCCGGGACAGGGATTCGAGCAGTACTTC	CASSFPGQGFEQYF
TRBD1	TRBV6-5	.	TRBJ2-7	TGTGCCAGCAGCCTACTAGGGGGCTCCGAGCAGTACTTC	CASSLLGGSEQYF
.	TRBV7-3	.	TRBJ2-5	TGTGCCAGCAGCTTAAGTAGCAGTCGGCAAGAGACCCAGTACTTC	CASSLSSSRQETQYF
.	TRBV6-6	.	TRBJ2-2	TGTGCCAGCAGTTGGTCCCAAGCGGGGGAGCTGTTTTTT	CASSWSQAGELFF
.	TRBV6-1	.	TRBJ2-7	TGTGCCAGCAGTGAAGTCACGGGACGGTACTACGAGCAGTACTTC	CASSEVTGRYYEQYF
TRBD2	TRBV4-1	.	TRBJ2-2	TGCGCCAGCAGCCAAGGTTTCGGGACTAAAGGCGGGGAGCTGTTTTTT	CASSQGFGTKGGELFF
.	TRBV7-2	few	TRBJ1-3	TGTGCCAGCAGCGGTTGGGGGGCTGGAAACACCATATATTTT	CASSGWGAGNTIYF
.	TRBV30	few	TRBJ1-5	TGTGCCTGGAGTTATGGCAGCAGCAATCAGCCCCAGCATTTT	CAWSYGSSNQPQHF